The rows below give T cell receptor beta chains drawn from one sample of a study of technical replicates of blood from a few donors. Generated by immunoSEQ multiplex PCR, the TCRdb table keeps only in-frame clones and is missing some. This table holds around 67,000 clones, around 95% found once. Sample: T cells isolated from PBMCs. These TCRs come from a human donor in good health. Each CDR3 is given with its conserved first and last residue. D genes are given only for firm matches. Size tells how often a clone was seen (once, few, many) or the class of an expanded clone, and some rows leave it out.

J | V | size | D | DNA | CDR3
TRBJ1-5 | TRBV10-3 | NA | NA | TGTGCCATCAGTGAGGAAGTGAGGGATCAGCCCCAGCATTTT | CAISEEVRDQPQHF
TRBJ2-1 | TRBV2 | NA | TRBD2 | TGTGCCAGCAGTTCTAGCGGGGTTAAAGATAGCTCCTACAATGAGCAGTTCTTC | CASSSSGVKDSSYNEQFF
TRBJ1-2 | TRBV9 | NA | NA | TGTGCCAGCAGCGTAGGAAGGGGCTCTGGCTACACCTTC | CASSVGRGSGYTF
TRBJ2-1 | TRBV7-7 | once | TRBD1 | TGTGCCAGCAGTCCGGGACAGGGGGGCAATGAGCAGTTCTTC | CASSPGQGGNEQFF
TRBJ2-5 | TRBV9 | NA | NA | TGTGCCAGCAGCGTAGGACCACAGGGTGGGGAGACCCAGTACTTC | CASSVGPQGGETQYF
TRBJ1-2 | TRBV29-1 | few | NA | TGCAGCGTTGGGGGGGGCCATAACTATGGCTACACCTTC | CSVGGGHNYGYTF
TRBJ1-2 | TRBV5-4 | NA | NA | TGTGCCAGCAGCGCGGATGGTAGCGACTATGGCTACACCTTC | CASSADGSDYGYTF
TRBJ1-1 | TRBV6-1 | once | TRBD1 | TGTGCCAGCAGGGCGATTGACAGGGGGCTGACTGAAGCTTTCTTT | CASRAIDRGLTEAFF
TRBJ2-7 | TRBV11-2 | NA | NA | TGTGCCAGCAGCTTATTAGGGGGAAACGAGCAGTACTTC | CASSLLGGNEQYF
TRBJ1-6 | TRBV6-1 | NA | NA | TGTGCCAGCAGTCAGGGTTATAATTCACCCCTCCACTTT | CASSQGYNSPLHF
TRBJ1-1 | TRBV4-1 | NA | TRBD1 | TGCGCCAGCAGCCAAGGCGCAGGGGGAAGAACTGAAGCTTTCTTT | CASSQGAGGRTEAFF
TRBJ2-5 | TRBV5-1 | NA | NA | TGCGCCAGCAGCTTGGACTCTAGCGAGACCCAGTACTTC | CASSLDSSETQYF
TRBJ2-5 | TRBV28 | NA | TRBD1 | TGTGCCACCTACCGGGACAGCCAAGAGACCCAGTACTTC | CATYRDSQETQYF
TRBJ2-7 | TRBV28 | NA | TRBD2 | TGTGCCAGCAGTCTCCCCGACTTCCTAGCGGGCAACTACGAGCAGTACTTC | CASSLPDFLAGNYEQYF
TRBJ1-4 | TRBV25-1 | NA | TRBD1 | TGTGCCAGCAGTGAAGGGACAGCTGATGAAAAACTGTTTTTT | CASSEGTADEKLFF
TRBJ2-2 | TRBV7-3 | NA | TRBD2 | TGTGCCAGCAGCTTAATAGCGGGGGTGGACACCGGGGAGCTGTTTTTT | CASSLIAGVDTGELFF
TRBJ2-7 | TRBV19 | NA | TRBD1 | TGTGCCAGTAGTACTAACAGGGACAGTGTCCCCTCCGAGCAGTACTTC | CASSTNRDSVPSEQYF
TRBJ1-1 | TRBV5-8 | NA | TRBD1 | TGTGCCAGCAGCACGACGTTTGGGACAGGGTCGAACACTGAAGCTTTCTTT | CASSTTFGTGSNTEAFF
TRBJ1-2 | TRBV20-1 | once | NA | TGCAGTGCTAGTGGTCCCGGTGGCTACACCTTC | CSASGPGGYTF
TRBJ2-5 | TRBV6-6 | NA | NA | TGTGCCAGCAGAACAGGATCCCAAGAGACCCAGTACTTC | CASRTGSQETQYF
TRBJ1-5 | TRBV6-5 | few | TRBD1 | TGTGCCAGCAGCCCGGGACAGACCAACAATCAGCCCCAGCATTTT | CASSPGQTNNQPQHF
TRBJ2-2 | TRBV13 | once | TRBD1 | TGTGCCAGCAGCTTACTTGGGACAGTGGTCACCGGGGAGCTGTTTTTT | CASSLLGTVVTGELFF
TRBJ2-5 | TRBV18 | NA | TRBD2 | TGTGCCAGCTCACCGGGACTAGCGGGACTCGTTGAGACCCAGTACTTC | CASSPGLAGLVETQYF
TRBJ1-1 | TRBV5-4 | NA | NA | TGTGCCAGCAGCTTGGCCCCGAGGGACACCGCTGAAGCTTTCTTT | CASSLAPRDTAEAFF
TRBJ1-2 | TRBV7-9 | NA | TRBD1 | TGTGCCAGCAGCTTAGTAACAGGGGGACATGGCTACACCTTC | CASSLVTGGHGYTF
TRBJ2-7 | TRBV7-9 | NA | NA | TGTGCCAGCAGCCCCGGGCCCGGCGGGGAGCAGTACTTC | CASSPGPGGEQYF
TRBJ1-1 | TRBV10-3 | NA | NA | TGTGCCATCAGTGAGGGGGGGGGAGTCACTGAAGCTTTCTTT | CAISEGGGVTEAFF
TRBJ2-2 | TRBV6-4 | NA | NA | TGTGCCAGCAGTGACTCGAGGCAAACGGGCACCGGGGAGCTGTTTTTT | CASSDSRQTGTGELFF
TRBJ1-2 | TRBV5-4 | NA | NA | TGTGCCAGCAGCCTTCAACGGTCCTTTAACTATGGCTACACCTTC | CASSLQRSFNYGYTF
TRBJ1-1 | TRBV20-1 | NA | NA | TGCAGTGCTAAGGGGGTCTCTGAAGCTTTCTTT | CSAKGVSEAFF
TRBJ2-7 | TRBV18 | NA | NA | TGTGCCAGCTCACCACCGAGGACGGGAGCCATCGAGCAGTACTTC | CASSPPRTGAIEQYF
TRBJ2-2 | TRBV28 | NA | NA | TGTGCCAGCAGCACCGGCGGGGTCGGCGGGGAGCTGTTTTTT | CASSTGGVGGELFF
TRBJ2-5 | TRBV28 | NA | NA | TGTGCCAGCAGTTTGGGAGTGTTAGAGACCCAGTACTTC | CASSLGVLETQYF
TRBJ2-7 | TRBV28 | NA | NA | TGTGCCAGCAATCAGGGTCCCTACGAGCAGTACTTC | CASNQGPYEQYF
TRBJ2-7 | TRBV6-6 | NA | TRBD2 | TGTGCCAGCAGTTACGGGGGACTAGCGGGAGAGCGGGAGCAGTACTTC | CASSYGGLAGEREQYF
TRBJ1-2 | TRBV7-8 | NA | NA | TGTGCCAGCAGCTTGACAGCACGGGTTTTGAGCTACACCTTC | CASSLTARVLSYTF
TRBJ2-5 | TRBV25-1 | NA | TRBD2 | TGTGCCAGCAGGACTAGCGGATCTCCGGAGGGCCAGTACTTC | CASRTSGSPEGQYF
TRBJ2-3 | TRBV4-1 | NA | NA | TGCGCCAGCAGCCCTCCTCTGCGGTCACCACCTGCTAGCACAGATACGCAGTATTTT | CASSPPLRSPPASTDTQYF
TRBJ2-6 | TRBV11-1 | NA | NA | TGTGCCAGCAGCTCCCCCGAGACTGGGGCCAACGTCCTGACTTTC | CASSSPETGANVLTF
TRBJ2-2 | TRBV4-1 | NA | TRBD1 | TGCGCCAGCAGCCAAGATGGAGGAGGACAGGGGGCACACACCGGGGAGCTGTTTTTT | CASSQDGGGQGAHTGELFF
TRBJ2-1 | TRBV5-4 | NA | TRBD1 | TGTGCCAGCAGTATCACAGGGGACGTGAATGAGCAGTTCTTC | CASSITGDVNEQFF
TRBJ1-6 | TRBV29-1 | NA | NA | TGCAGCGCTCAGGTCTTTATGTATTCACCCCTCCACTTT | CSAQVFMYSPLHF
TRBJ2-5 | TRBV6-5 | NA | TRBD2 | TGTGCCAGCAACGCCGGGACTAGTGGGGGCAAGACCCAGTACTTC | CASNAGTSGGKTQYF
TRBJ2-3 | TRBV29-1 | NA | TRBD1 | TGCAGCGCACGGGACAGGCCTCTGGCCGGAGGGACGCAGTATTTT | CSARDRPLAGGTQYF
TRBJ1-5 | TRBV4-1 | NA | TRBD1 | TGCGCCAGCAGCCAAGGACAGGGGAGCAATCAGCCCCAGCATTTT | CASSQGQGSNQPQHF
TRBJ2-1 | TRBV7-9 | NA | NA | TGTGCCAGCAGCTTTTTCAACCCGGAGGGGTCCTACAATGAGCAGTTCTTC | CASSFFNPEGSYNEQFF